The 26 T cell receptor beta chains below come from one sample, sequenced in a study of shared clonotypes between healthy human individuals. Here immunoSEQ multiplex PCR was the method, and the copy in TCRdb shows in-frame clones only, minus some. The sample contains roughly 2,000,000 clones, about 95% of which appear only once. It was CD45RO-negative cells, positively selected for CCR7, that made up naive CD8 cells, with terminally differentiated effector memory CD45RA+ cells excluded. What was sequenced was naive CD8+ T cells sorted from blood. These receptors came from a man aged 18-30 years in good health.

The chain links TRBV27 to TRBJ2-2, with D possibly TRBD2 on 6 matching bases. The CDR3 spans 13 residues. Germline-derived CDR1 and CDR2 are MNHEY and SMNVEV (reference sequence). The V and J ends lost 5 bases and 7 bases respectively, with 11 bases between them. CDR3 nucleotide sequence: TGTGCCAGCAGTATACCGGGGGTCGGGGAGCTGTTTTTT. Its protein product is CASSIPGVGELFF.

The chain combines TRBV7-6 with TRBJ2-3, with D hard to call. V was trimmed by 2 bases and J by 3 bases, leaving 15 bases between them. The CDR3 has 16 amino acids. Germline loops: CDR1 SGHVS, CDR2 FNYEAQ. CDR3 sequence (DNA): TGTGCCAGCAGCTTAAGTTCAACCTCCACAACAGATACGCAGTATTTT. Amino acid sequence: CASSLSSTSTTDTQYF.

This clone has a single count. The gene calls are TRBV5-8 and TRBJ1-2; tentative D call: TRBD1 (6 bases). V lost 0 bases, J lost 5 bases, and 14 bases lay in between. The germline V gene encodes CDR1 SGHTS and CDR2 YDEGEE. This CDR3 has 15 residues. The CDR3 here is CASSLAGGHYYGYTF. DNA for the CDR3: TGTGCCAGCAGCTTGGCCGGGGGGCACTATTATGGCTACACCTTC.

The rearrangement links TRBV9 to TRBJ2-2; no reliable D call. Per germline, CDR1 SGDLS and CDR2 YYNGEE. This CDR3 has 14 residues. V lost 0 bases and J lost 6, with 9 bases in between. In DNA, the CDR3 is TGTGCCAGCAGCGTAGAGGTAGGGCCCGGGGAGCTGTTTTTT. Its translation: CASSVEVGPGELFF. Together with reference TRBV9 and TRBJ2-2, the CDR3 gives the full variable domain: DSGVTQTPKHLITATGQRVTLRCSPRSGDLSVYWYQQSLDQGLQFLIQYYNGEERAKGNILERFSAQQFPDLHSELNLSSLELGDSALYFCASSVEVGPGELFFGEGSRLTVL.

A remark on this clone: Other DNA sequences in the sample encode the same CDR3. The CDR3 protein is CASSSGQNYGYTF. In nucleotides, the CDR3 is TGTGCCAGCAGTTCCGGACAGAACTATGGCTACACCTTC. This sequence joins TRBV6-5 and TRBJ1-2; possible D gene TRBD1, 6 bases. V lost 4 bases, J lost 2 bases, and 8 bases lay in between. Germline CDR1 is MNHEY and CDR2 is SVGAGI. The CDR3 loop spans 13 amino acids.

This clone was recorded only once. V and J are TRBV10-3 and TRBJ2-7; no reliable D call. Germline V gene sequence: CDR1 ENHRY, CDR2 SYGVKD. CDR3 length equals 14 residues. V was trimmed by 3 bases and J by 3 bases, leaving 12 bases between them. This CDR3 reads CAISDRVLGYEQYF. The CDR3 DNA sequence: TGTGCCATCAGTGACCGGGTTCTAGGCTACGAGCAGTACTTC.

Note on this clone: Other nucleotide sequences from this sample produce the same CDR3. The CDR3: CASSPGQGTEAFF. CDR3 DNA: TGCGCCAGCAGCCCAGGACAGGGCACTGAAGCTTTCTTT. The rearrangement joins TRBV5-1 to TRBJ1-1, with 8 positions matching TRBD1. Germline V gene lookup returns CDR1 SGHRS and CDR2 YFSETQ. This CDR3 comprises 13 residues. Losses at the gene ends were 4 bases for V and 4 bases for J; bases not matched to a gene: 3. The full variable domain, rest sourced from reference TRBV5-1 and TRBJ1-1, is KAGVTQTPRYLIKTRGQQVTLSCSPISGHRSVSWYQQTPGQGLQFLFEYFSETQRNKGNFPGRFSGRQFSNSRSEMNVSTLELGDSALYLCASSPGQGTEAFFGQGTRLTVV.

V gene TRBV4-3 combines with J gene TRBJ2-7; a possible D gene is TRBD1 (6 bases). V lost 0 bases, J lost 0 bases, and 15 bases lay in between. CDR1 is LGHNA, CDR2 YSLEER, per germline. The CDR3 covers 17 residues. The CDR3 sequence: CASSQDWTDDYSYEQYF. DNA for the CDR3: TGCGCCAGCAGCCAAGATTGGACAGACGATTACTCCTACGAGCAGTACTTC.

The chain uses TRBV5-4 and TRBJ1-2; D is undetermined. This CDR3 has 15 residues. Germline V gene sequence: CDR1 SGHNT, CDR2 YYREEE (reference sequence). Trimming shortened V by 0 bases and J by 8 bases, and 17 bases separated the two germline ends. The chain's CDR3 is CASSLDRLRVWGYTF. The DNA for the CDR3 is TGTGCCAGCAGCTTGGATAGGCTTCGGGTTTGGGGCTACACCTTC.

The sample holds a few counts of this clone. The chain is built from TRBV25-1 and TRBJ1-6; the D is unclear. Looked up from germline, CDR1 is MGHDK and CDR2 is SYGVNS. This CDR3 comprises 14 residues. Trimming shortened V by 4 bases and J by 0 bases, and 4 bases separated the two germline ends. For the CDR3, the DNA is TGTGCCAGCAGTGTGAGCTCCTATAATTCACCCCTCCACTTT. It is translated as CASSVSSYNSPLHF.

A word on this clone: This sample also contains other DNA sequences that code for the same CDR3. J is TRBJ1-1 and V is TRBV18; D is undetermined. The germline CDR1 and CDR2 sequences are KGHSH and LQKENI. The CDR3 spans 12 residues. Trimming shortened V by 3 bases and J by 3 bases, and 5 bases separated the two germline ends. The CDR3 DNA follows: TGTGCCAGCTCACCCGGGGACACTGAAGCTTTCTTT. It specifies CASSPGDTEAFF.

The genes are TRBV6-1 and TRBJ2-2, with D perhaps matching TRBD2 (5 bases). The CDR3 sequence is 15 residues long. Trimming shortened V by 2 bases and J by 4 bases, and 11 bases separated the two germline ends. Germline CDR1 reads MNHNS; CDR2 reads SASEGT. The CDR3 DNA sequence: TGTGCCAGCAGTGAATTGCGAGGGAGCACCGGGGAGCTGTTTTTT. It translates to CASSELRGSTGELFF.

In its sample, this clone was seen once. This sample includes further DNA sequences coding for the same CDR3. The V and J genes are TRBV5-1 and TRBJ2-2; D gene ambiguous. V was pared by 0 bases and J by 5 bases, with 5 bases between. CDR1 SGHRS and CDR2 YFSETQ come from the germline V gene. The CDR3 runs to 13 residues. CDR3 DNA sequence: TGCGCCAGCAGCTTGGACTATACCGGGGAGCTGTTTTTT. Residues: CASSLDYTGELFF.

Notes on this clone: Other nucleotide sequences in the sample specify the same CDR3. The chain carries TRBV27 and TRBJ2-7; the D is unclear. The CDR3 loop spans 15 amino acids. Germline CDR1 and CDR2: MNHEY and SMNVEV (reference sequence). V was clipped by 2 bases and J by 0 bases, with 11 bases between them. The CDR3 nucleotides are TGTGCCAGCAGTTTAAAAGGGCAATCCTCCTACGAGCAGTACTTC. Its protein product is CASSLKGQSSYEQYF.

V gene TRBV4-1 combines with J gene TRBJ2-7, with D maybe TRBD2 (5 bases). This CDR3 region has 15 residues. Per the germline V gene, CDR1 is MGHRA and CDR2 is YSYEKL. Between the trimmed V and J ends, which lost 5 bases and 3 bases, there was a span of 17 bases. The CDR3 protein is CASSDEGLVRYEQYF. CDR3 nucleotides: TGCGCCAGCAGCGATGAGGGTTTAGTCCGCTACGAGCAGTACTTC.

The V and J genes are TRBV5-1 and TRBJ2-7; D is uncertain. The CDR3 loop spans 14 amino acids. The V and J ends lost 4 bases and 3 bases respectively, with 14 bases between them. Germline CDR1 SGHRS, CDR2 YFSETQ. The CDR3 bases are TGCGCCAGCAGCACGCGGTTGGATAACTACGAGCAGTACTTC. It translates to CASSTRLDNYEQYF.

The chain carries TRBV7-6 and TRBJ1-2; 7 nucleotides align to TRBD1. V was clipped by 5 bases and J by 4 bases; unmatched bases: 10. CDR1 SGHVS and CDR2 FNYEAQ come from the germline V gene. This CDR3 comprises 15 residues. The CDR3 nucleotides are TGTGCCAGCAGCCCAGGGGGGGGCAGCAGCTATGGCTACACCTTC. This translates into CASSPGGGSSYGYTF.

Turning to this clone: Other DNA sequences from this sample encode an identical CDR3 as well. This chain connects TRBV6-5 to TRBJ2-1; TRBD1 matches at 10 bases. This CDR3 region has 15 residues. Germline assignment: CDR1 MNHEY and CDR2 SVGAGI. With V trimmed by 0 bases and J by 8 bases, 4 bases remained unmatched. In nucleotides, the CDR3 is TGTGCCAGCAGTTACTCGACAGGGGGCTGGGATGAGCAGTTCTTC. Its protein product is CASSYSTGGWDEQFF.

V usage is TRBV19 and J usage is TRBJ2-1; 12 bases map to TRBD2. The germline V gene has CDR1 LNHDA and CDR2 SQIVND (reference sequence). The CDR3 is 15 residues long. Losses at the gene ends were 3 bases for V and 9 bases for J; bases not matched to a gene: 6. CDR3 DNA: TGTGCCAGTAGTATTATGACTAGCGGGAGTGGTGAGCAGTTCTTC. It codes for CASSIMTSGSGEQFF.

The genes are TRBV6-6 and TRBJ2-3; 14 positions agree with TRBD2. The CDR3 runs 16 residues. The J segment lost 3 bases and the V segment lost 7 bases, leaving 6 bases of the junction unmatched. Germline V CDR1 and CDR2: MNHNY, SVGAGI (reference sequence). The CDR3 reads CASTMTSGRATDTQYF. CDR3 coding DNA: TGTGCCAGCACCATGACTAGCGGGAGGGCGACAGATACGCAGTATTTT.

The J gene is TRBJ1-1, the V gene TRBV27, with a weak D call TRBD1 (5 bases). With 4 bases removed from V and 4 bases from J, the gap between germline ends came to 19 bases. CDR1 and CDR2 from the germline V gene are MNHEY and SMNVEV (reference sequence). This CDR3 has 16 amino acids. The CDR3 sequence: CASSSLAGTGTTEAFF. CDR3 DNA sequence: TGTGCCAGCAGTTCCTTGGCCGGGACGGGGACCACTGAAGCTTTCTTT.

This rearrangement joins TRBV28 to TRBJ2-1; the match to TRBD2 covers 8 bases. CDR1 and CDR2 (germline): MDHEN, SYDVKM. The CDR3 totals 15 residues. V was pared by 7 bases and J by 2 bases, with 7 bases of the junction left unmatched. CDR3 nucleotides: TGTGCCAGCACCCCAGCGGGGGTCACCTACAATGAGCAGTTCTTC. This codes for CASTPAGVTYNEQFF.

V and J are TRBV7-9 and TRBJ2-7; 10 nucleotides line up with TRBD1. Looked up from germline, CDR1 is SEHNR and CDR2 is FQNEAQ (reference sequence). V shed 7 bases, J shed 5 bases, and the junction held 14 bases outside the gene matches. The CDR3 length is 16 residues. Here the CDR3 reads CASTKLAWDRGNEQYF. The CDR3 DNA reads as TGTGCCAGCACCAAATTGGCCTGGGACAGGGGCAACGAGCAGTACTTC.

This clone was picked up one time. The V gene is TRBV19, the J gene TRBJ2-2; D is ambiguous. CDR3 length equals 13 residues. The V and J ends lost 1 base and 6 bases respectively, with 6 bases between them. Germline CDR1 LNHDA, CDR2 SQIVND (reference sequence). As DNA, the CDR3 is TGTGCCAGTAGTATAGCGGTACCCGGGGAGCTGTTTTTT. Translating it yields CASSIAVPGELFF.

In this sample, this clone turned up once. This sequence joins TRBV29-1 and TRBJ2-1; tentative D call: TRBD2 (6 bases). Trimming took 0 bases from V and 13 from J, leaving 16 bases between them. The CDR3 runs to 13 residues. Germline V gene lookup returns CDR1 SQVTM and CDR2 ANQGSEA. The CDR3 sequence: CSVEDDVGTYQFF. DNA for the CDR3: TGCAGCGTTGAAGACGACGTGGGGACTTATCAGTTCTTC.

V and J are TRBV28 and TRBJ1-5; the D gene is possibly TRBD1 (6 bases). Germline CDR1 is MDHEN and CDR2 is SYDVKM. The V end was cut by 4 bases, the J end by 6 bases, with 16 bases between. The CDR3 covers 15 residues. CDR3 nucleotide sequence: TGTGCCAGCAGTTCCCGCCACACAGGGATTCAGCCCCAGCATTTT. Translating gives CASSSRHTGIQPQHF.